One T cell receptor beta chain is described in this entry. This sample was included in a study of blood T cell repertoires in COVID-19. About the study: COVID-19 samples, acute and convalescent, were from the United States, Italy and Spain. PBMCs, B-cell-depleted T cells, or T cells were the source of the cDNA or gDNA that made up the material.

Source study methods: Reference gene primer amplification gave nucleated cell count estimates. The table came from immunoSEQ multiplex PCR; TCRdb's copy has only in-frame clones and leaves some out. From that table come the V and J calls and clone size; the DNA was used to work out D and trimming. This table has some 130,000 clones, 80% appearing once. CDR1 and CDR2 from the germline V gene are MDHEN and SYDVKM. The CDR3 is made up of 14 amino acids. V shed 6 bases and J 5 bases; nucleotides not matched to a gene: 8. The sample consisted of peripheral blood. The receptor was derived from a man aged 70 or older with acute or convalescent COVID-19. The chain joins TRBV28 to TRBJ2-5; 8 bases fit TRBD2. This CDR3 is CASSSGGVGETQYF. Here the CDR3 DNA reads TGTGCCAGCAGCTCGGGGGGGGTCGGGGAGACCCAGTACTTC.